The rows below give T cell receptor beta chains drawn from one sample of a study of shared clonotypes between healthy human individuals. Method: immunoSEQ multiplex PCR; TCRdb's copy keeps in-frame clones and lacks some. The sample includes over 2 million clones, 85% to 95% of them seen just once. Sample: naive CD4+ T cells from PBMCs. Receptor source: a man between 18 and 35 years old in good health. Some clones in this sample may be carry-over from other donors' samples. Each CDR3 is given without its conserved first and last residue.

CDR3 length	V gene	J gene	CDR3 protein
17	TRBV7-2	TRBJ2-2	ASSTQQGGLAGYTGELF
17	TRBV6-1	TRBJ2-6	ASSVRLPGQGSGANVLT
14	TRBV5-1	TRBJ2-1	ASSLERGAGYNEQF
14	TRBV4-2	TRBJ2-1	ASSQTLAGVYNEQF
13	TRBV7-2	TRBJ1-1	ASSLGGREVVGAF
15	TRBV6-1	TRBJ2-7	ASSEPDGTGDTYEQY
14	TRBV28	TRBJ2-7	ASSNLSGGTSYEQY
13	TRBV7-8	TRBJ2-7	ASSLGRDRGYEQY
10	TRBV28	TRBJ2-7	ASSLRYLPQY
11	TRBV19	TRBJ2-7	ASSIDPMGEQY
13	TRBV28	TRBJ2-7	ASEIAGGPVNEQY
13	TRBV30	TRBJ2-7	AWSEEWPYSNEQY
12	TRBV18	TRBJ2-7	ASSPEGAYYEQY
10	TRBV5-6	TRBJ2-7	ASSLDRYEQY
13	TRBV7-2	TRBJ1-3	ASSLLAGLLDTIY
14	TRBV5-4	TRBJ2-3	ASSLAGGFYTDTQY
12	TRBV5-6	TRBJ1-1	ASSFRGIGAEAF
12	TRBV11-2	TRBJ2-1	ASSSPQQGTPQF
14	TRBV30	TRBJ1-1	AWSVRGARSYTEAF
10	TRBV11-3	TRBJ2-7	ASPDTPTGQY
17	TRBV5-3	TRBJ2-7	ARSVRDRGLAGVSYEQY
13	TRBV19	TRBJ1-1	ASSIRKRGSTEAF
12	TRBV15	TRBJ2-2	ATRGAPNTGELF
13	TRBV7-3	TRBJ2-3	ASSLLGGWPDTQY
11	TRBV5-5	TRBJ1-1	ASSLADRVAAF
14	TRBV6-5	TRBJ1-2	ASSYSSRVQKRGYT
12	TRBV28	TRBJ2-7	ASSRTSLDREQY
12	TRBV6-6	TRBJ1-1	ASSYSYGSEVAF
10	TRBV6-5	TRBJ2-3	ASSRTTDTQY
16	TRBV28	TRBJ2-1	ASTNFESLAAVGNEQF
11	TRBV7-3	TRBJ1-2	ASSQGADYGYT
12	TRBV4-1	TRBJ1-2	ASSQVVSNYGYT
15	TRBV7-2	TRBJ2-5	ASSRLAGGLPGETQY
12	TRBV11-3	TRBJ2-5	ASSLAFGSETQY
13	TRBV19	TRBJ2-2	ASSPRDGYTGELF
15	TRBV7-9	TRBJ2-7	ASNPSPKGGSSYEQY
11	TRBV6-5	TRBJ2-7	ASSYALAIEQY
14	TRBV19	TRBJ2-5	ASSLRDRQLQETQY